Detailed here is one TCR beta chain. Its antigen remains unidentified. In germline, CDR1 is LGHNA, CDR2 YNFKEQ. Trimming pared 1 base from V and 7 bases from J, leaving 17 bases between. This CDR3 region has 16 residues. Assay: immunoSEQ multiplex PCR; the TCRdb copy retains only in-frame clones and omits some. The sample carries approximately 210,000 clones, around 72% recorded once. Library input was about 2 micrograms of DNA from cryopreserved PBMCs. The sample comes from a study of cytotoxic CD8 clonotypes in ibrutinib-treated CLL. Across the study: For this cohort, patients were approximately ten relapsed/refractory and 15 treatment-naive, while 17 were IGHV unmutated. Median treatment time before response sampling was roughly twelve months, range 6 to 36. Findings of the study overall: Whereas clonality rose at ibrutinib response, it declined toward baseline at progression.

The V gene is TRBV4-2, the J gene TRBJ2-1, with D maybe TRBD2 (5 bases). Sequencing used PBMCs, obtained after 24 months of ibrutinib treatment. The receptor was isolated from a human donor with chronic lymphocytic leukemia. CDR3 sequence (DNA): TGTGCCAGCAGCCAAGTTACTCCCACTAGTTGGAATGAGCAGTTCTTC. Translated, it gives CASSQVTPTSWNEQFF.